This entry is about one T cell receptor beta chain. Its antigen is currently not known. No base-level quality is on record; no much larger clone is a single base apart. To demonstrate the VDJtools post-analysis software, the study profiled TCR beta repertoires from the peripheral blood of about 13 young patients with multiple sclerosis. The patients with multiple sclerosis were children and adolescents between about 6 and 15 years of age. The sample originates from a study of post-analysis software for immune sequencing data (dated by TCRdb to 2014 to 2015). Regarding the study in general: The recorded disease courses included relapsing-remitting, secondary progressive and progressive-relapsing multiple sclerosis, and some patients had no subtype annotation. Patient repertoires were compared against roughly 12 previously published healthy control repertoires from donors aged about 6 to 27 years. A subset of samples was prepared in parallel using single-end sample barcoding, then pooled and co-amplified after Illumina adapter ligation.

Study-wide conclusions, independent of this receptor: Patients showed significantly higher frequencies than controls for a handful of TRBV segments, among them TRBV5-6, TRBV5-1 and TRBV20-1. Compared with controls, multiple sclerosis patients had significantly lower normalized Chao1 diversity, a finding suggesting substantial peripheral T-cell clonal expansion. Direct clustering with F measure revealed strong co-clustering of samples prepared in the same batch, which led to a batch-effect correction. The multiple sclerosis patient group was slightly younger than the control group.

The library was produced with PCR. Instrument on record: Illumina HiSeq 2500. Unique molecular identifiers were incorporated into TCR beta cDNA libraries to reduce PCR and sequencing biases. Per 1 to 10 million input T cells, approximately 500,000 cDNA molecules were obtained, such that each molecule approximated one T cell. The patient libraries were prepared and sequenced using the same protocol as the earlier healthy control dataset. Within a given batch, samples were prepared together, multiplexed and sequenced on the same HiSeq lane. The published analysis was carried out like this. Raw barcoded reads were processed with MIGEC, discarding single-read molecular identifier groups before consensus assembly and CDR3 extraction. Clonotype tables were post-analysed with VDJtools, normalizing diversity by down-sampling all datasets to the smallest sample size. To correct batch-related cross-sample contamination, repertoire overlap clustering matched CDR3 amino acid sequences but not nucleotide sequences. Through fastp at Q25 and MiXCR, TCRdb rebuilt clones from the public reads, retaining in-frame beta chains. Identical CDR3 proteins give one entry, which carries the most common genes and DNA. The V and J calls, along with clone size, are taken from TCRdb and not from the paper's own processing. This sample holds hundreds of thousands of distinct CDR3 sequences; about 27% were observed only once. Around 0.6% of the sample lies in the top ten.

The germline V end is reduced by 7 bases and the J end by 3 bases; junction bases left unmatched: 17. The CDR3 runs 20 residues from the cysteine to the phenylalanine. Here the CDR3 DNA is all that survives: 60 bases in frame from base 1. For CDR1 and CDR2, the germline V gene lists ENHRY and SYGVKD. The sequencing sample was made of blood. Here the chain combines TRBV10-3 and TRBJ2-6; TRBD1 lines up with 11 middle nucleotides. The sequence came from a girl aged 5 to 17 with multiple sclerosis. CDR3 region: CAITKLPGQGDSDGANVLTF. The DNA sequence reads TGTGCCATCACCAAACTACCGGGACAGGGGGACAGCGATGGGGCCAACGTCCTGACTTTC.